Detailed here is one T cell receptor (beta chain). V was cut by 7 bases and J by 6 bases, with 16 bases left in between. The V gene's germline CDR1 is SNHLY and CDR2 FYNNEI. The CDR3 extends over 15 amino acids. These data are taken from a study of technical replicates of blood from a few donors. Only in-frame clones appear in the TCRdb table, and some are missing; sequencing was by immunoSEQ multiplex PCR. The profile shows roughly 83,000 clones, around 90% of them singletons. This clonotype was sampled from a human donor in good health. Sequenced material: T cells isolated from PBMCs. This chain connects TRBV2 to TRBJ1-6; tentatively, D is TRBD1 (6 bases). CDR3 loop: CASNKLQDSNSPLHF. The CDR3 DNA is TGTGCCAGCAACAAATTACAGGACAGTAATTCACCCCTCCACTTT.